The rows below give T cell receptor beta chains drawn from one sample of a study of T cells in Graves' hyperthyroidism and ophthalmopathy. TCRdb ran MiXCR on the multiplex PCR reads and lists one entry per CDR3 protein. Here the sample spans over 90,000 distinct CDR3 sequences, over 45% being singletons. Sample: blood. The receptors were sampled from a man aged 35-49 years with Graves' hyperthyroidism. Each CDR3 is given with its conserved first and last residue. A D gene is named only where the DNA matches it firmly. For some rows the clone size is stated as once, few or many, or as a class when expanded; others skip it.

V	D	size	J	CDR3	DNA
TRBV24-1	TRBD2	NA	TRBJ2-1	CASSEGAGGFGSYNEQFF	TGTGCCAGCAGTGAAGGGGCGGGGGGCTTTGGGTCCTACAATGAGCAGTTCTTC
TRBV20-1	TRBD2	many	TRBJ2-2	CSARGSTSLIANTGELFF	TGCAGTGCTAGAGGGTCGACTAGCCTGATCGCGAACACCGGGGAGCTGTTTTTT
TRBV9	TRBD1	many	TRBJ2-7	CASSEYGTGDYEQYF	TGTGCCAGCAGCGAATACGGGACAGGGGACTACGAGCAGTACTTC
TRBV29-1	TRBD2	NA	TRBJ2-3	CSTLAGGKTDTQYF	TGCAGCACCCTAGCGGGAGGAAAGACAGATACGCAGTATTTT
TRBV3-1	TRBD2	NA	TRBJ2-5	CASSQGTSGVLQETQYF	TGTGCCAGCAGCCAAGGGACTAGCGGAGTTCTCCAAGAGACCCAGTACTTC
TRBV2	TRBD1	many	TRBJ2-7	CASTQDRAYEQYF	TGTGCCAGCACACAGGACAGGGCCTACGAGCAGTACTTC
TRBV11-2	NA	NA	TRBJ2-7	CASSLVGHSTYEQYF	TGTGCCAGCAGCTTAGTGGGGCATTCTACCTACGAGCAGTACTTC
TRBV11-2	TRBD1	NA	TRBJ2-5	CASSSTGTGKETQYF	TGTGCCAGCAGCTCCACCGGGACAGGGAAGGAGACCCAGTACTTC
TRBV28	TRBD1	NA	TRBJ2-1	CASSLETGFYNEQFF	TGTGCCAGCAGTTTGGAGACAGGGTTCTACAATGAGCAGTTCTTC
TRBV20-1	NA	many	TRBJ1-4	CSARGFAGEEKLFF	TGCAGTGCTAGAGGTTTTGCAGGAGAAGAAAAACTGTTTTTT
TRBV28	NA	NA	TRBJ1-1	CASSFLGGGF	TGTGCCAGCAGTTTTCTGGGAGGGGGCTTT
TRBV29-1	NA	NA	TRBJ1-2	CSVTVEFLGGYTF	TGCAGCGTGACGGTCGAGTTCTTGGGTGGCTACACCTTC
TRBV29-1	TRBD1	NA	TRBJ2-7	CSAIPGQGYEQYF	TGCAGCGCCATCCCGGGACAGGGCTACGAGCAGTACTTC
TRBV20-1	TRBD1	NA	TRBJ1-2	CSARATGHYGYTF	TGCAGTGCTAGAGCGACAGGGCACTATGGCTACACCTTC
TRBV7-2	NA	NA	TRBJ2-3	CASSQDSPVRDTDTQYF	TGCGCCAGCAGCCAAGATTCCCCGGTGAGGGACACAGATACGCAGTATTTT
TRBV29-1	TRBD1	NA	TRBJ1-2	CSADRAGHGYTF	TGCAGCGCCGACAGGGCCGGCCATGGCTACACCTTC
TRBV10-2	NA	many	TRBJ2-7	CASRGTHTLEQYF	TGCGCCAGCAGAGGGACCCATACCCTCGAGCAGTACTTC
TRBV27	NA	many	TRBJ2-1	CASSVDGGMVQFF	TGTGCCAGCAGTGTCGATGGGGGTATGGTGCAGTTCTTC
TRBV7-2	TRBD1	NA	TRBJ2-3	CASSLGTDSQYF	TGTGCCAGCAGCTTGGGGACAGATAGTCAGTATTTT
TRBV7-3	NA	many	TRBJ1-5	CASSQGLNQPQHF	TGTGCCAGCAGTCAGGGTCTCAATCAGCCCCAGCATTTT
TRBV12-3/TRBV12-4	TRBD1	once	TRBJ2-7	CACSSGTGAAYEQYF	TGTGCCTGCAGTTCAGGGACAGGGGCCGCTTACGAGCAGTACTTC
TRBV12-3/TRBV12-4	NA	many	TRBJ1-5	CASSPGLENQPQHF	TGTGCCAGCAGTCCGGGCTTAGAAAATCAGCCCCAGCATTTT
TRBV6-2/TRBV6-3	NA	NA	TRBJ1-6	CASSSFHGNPFRRSPLHF	TGTGCCAGCAGTTCCTTCCACGGGAATCCATTTCGGCGGTCACCCCTCCACTTT
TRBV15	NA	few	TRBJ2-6	CATSRITGSGANVLTF	TGTGCCACCAGCAGGATTACGGGCTCCGGGGCCAACGTCCTGACTTTC
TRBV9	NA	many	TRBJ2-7	CASSVGTAYSYEQYF	TGTGCCAGCAGCGTAGGAACAGCTTATTCCTACGAGCAGTACTTC
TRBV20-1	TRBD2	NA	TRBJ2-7	CSARGVSGRADEQYF	TGCAGTGCTAGGGGGGTTAGCGGGAGGGCCGACGAGCAGTACTTC
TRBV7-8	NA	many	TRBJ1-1	CASSSGRGLGTEAFF	TGTGCCAGCAGCTCCGGTAGGGGTCTCGGCACTGAAGCTTTCTTT
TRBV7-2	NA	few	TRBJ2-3	CASSLTQQGFTDTQYF	TGTGCCAGCAGCCTAACCCAACAGGGTTTCACAGATACGCAGTATTTT
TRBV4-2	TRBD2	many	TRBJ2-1	CASSQDGTSGYNEQFF	TGTGCCAGCAGCCAAGATGGGACTAGCGGGTACAATGAGCAGTTCTTC
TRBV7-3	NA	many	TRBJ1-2	CASSLTRVEGYTF	TGTGCCAGCAGCTTAACTAGGGTGGAAGGCTACACCTTC
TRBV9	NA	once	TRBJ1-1	CASSVGSENTEAFF	TGTGCCAGCAGCGTAGGGTCAGAGAACACTGAAGCTTTCTTT
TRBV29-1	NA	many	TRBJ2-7	CSVITAPGEQYF	TGCAGCGTTATAACTGCCCCGGGCGAGCAGTACTTC
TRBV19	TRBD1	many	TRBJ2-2	CASSGTGSGELFF	TGTGCCAGTAGTGGGACAGGGTCCGGGGAGCTGTTTTTT
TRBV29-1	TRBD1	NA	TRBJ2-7	CSVEERGTGEGYEQYF	TGCAGCGTTGAAGAGCGCGGGACAGGAGAGGGTTACGAGCAGTACTTC
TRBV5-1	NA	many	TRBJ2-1	CASSLPTGSSYNEQFF	TGCGCCAGCAGCTTGCCGACTGGAAGCTCCTACAATGAGCAGTTCTTC
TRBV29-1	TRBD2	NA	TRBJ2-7	CSVELAGPYEQYF	TGCAGCGTCGAACTAGCGGGTCCCTACGAGCAATACTTC
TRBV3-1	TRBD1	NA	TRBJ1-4	CASSQGAGTGLIF	TGTGCCAGCAGCCAAGGGGCCGGGACAGGGTTAATTTTT
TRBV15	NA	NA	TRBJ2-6	CASSLRTGPSGSNVLTF	TGTGCCAGCAGCTTGAGGACGGGGCCCTCTGGGTCCAACGTCCTGACTTTC
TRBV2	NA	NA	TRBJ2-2	CASSEATAGNTGELFF	TGTGCCAGCAGTGAAGCGACAGCCGGAAACACCGGGGAGCTGTTTTTT
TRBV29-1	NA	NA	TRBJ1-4	CSGGLAGNEKLFF	TGCAGCGGGGGGCTGGCGGGCAATGAAAAACTGTTTTTT
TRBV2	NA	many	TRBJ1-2	CASSGRMDSNYGYTF	TGTGCCAGCAGTGGAAGGATGGACTCGAACTATGGCTACACCTTC
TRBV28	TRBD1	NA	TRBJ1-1	CASSPPGGDTEAFF	TGTGCCAGCAGTCCCCCAGGGGGCGACACTGAAGCTTTCTTT
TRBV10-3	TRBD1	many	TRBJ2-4	CAISEAQGAAKNIQYF	TGTGCCATCAGTGAGGCACAGGGGGCGGCCAAAAACATTCAGTACTTC
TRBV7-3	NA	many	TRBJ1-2	CASSIDSFTNYGYTF	TGTGCCAGCAGCATCGACAGCTTCACTAACTATGGCTACACCTTC
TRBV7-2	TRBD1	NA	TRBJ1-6	CASSRGTGGRSPLHF	TGTGCCAGCAGCCGGGGGACAGGGGGACGCTCACCCCTCCACTTT
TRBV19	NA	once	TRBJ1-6	CASSIRDIARSPLHF	TGTGCCAGTAGTATCCGGGACATCGCACGGTCACCCCTCCACTTT
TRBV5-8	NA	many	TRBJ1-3	CASYGYSLGNTIYF	TGTGCCAGTTATGGATACTCCTTGGGAAACACCATATATTTT
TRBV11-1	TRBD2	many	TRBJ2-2	CASTTGGRGTGELFF	TGTGCCAGCACGACGGGGGGGAGGGGCACCGGGGAGCTGTTTTTT
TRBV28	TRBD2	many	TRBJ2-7	CASSTPSGRTYEQYF	TGTGCCAGCAGTACACCCAGCGGGAGGACTTACGAGCAGTACTTC